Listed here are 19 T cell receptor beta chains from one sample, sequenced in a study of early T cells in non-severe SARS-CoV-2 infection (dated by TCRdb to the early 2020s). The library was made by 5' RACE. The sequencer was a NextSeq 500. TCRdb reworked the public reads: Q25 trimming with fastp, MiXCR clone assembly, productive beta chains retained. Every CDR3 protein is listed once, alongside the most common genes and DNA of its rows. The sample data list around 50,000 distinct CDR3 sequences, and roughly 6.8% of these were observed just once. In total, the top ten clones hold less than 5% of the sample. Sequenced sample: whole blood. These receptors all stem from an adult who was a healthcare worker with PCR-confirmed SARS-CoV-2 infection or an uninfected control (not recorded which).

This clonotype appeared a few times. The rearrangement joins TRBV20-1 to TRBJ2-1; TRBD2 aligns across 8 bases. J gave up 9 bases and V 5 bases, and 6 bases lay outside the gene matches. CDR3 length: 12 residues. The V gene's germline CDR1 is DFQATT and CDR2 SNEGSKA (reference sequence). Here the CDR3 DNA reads TGCAGTGCTCGGGGGGGCTTCGGTGAGCAGTTCTTC. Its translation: CSARGGFGEQFF.

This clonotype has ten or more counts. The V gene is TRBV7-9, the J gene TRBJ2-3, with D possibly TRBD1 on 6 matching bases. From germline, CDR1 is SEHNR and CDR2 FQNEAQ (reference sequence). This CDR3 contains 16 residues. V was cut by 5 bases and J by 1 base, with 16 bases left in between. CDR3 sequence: CASSQTGRTGTDTQYF. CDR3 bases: TGTGCCAGCAGCCAAACAGGGCGGACCGGCACAGATACGCAGTATTTT.

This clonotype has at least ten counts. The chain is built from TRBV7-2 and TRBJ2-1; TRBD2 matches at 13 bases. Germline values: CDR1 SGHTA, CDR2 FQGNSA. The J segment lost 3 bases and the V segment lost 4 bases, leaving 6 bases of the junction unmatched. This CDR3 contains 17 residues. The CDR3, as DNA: TGTGCCAGCAGCTCAAAGACTAGCGGGGGGCGCTACAATGAGCAGTTCTTC. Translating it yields CASSSKTSGGRYNEQFF.

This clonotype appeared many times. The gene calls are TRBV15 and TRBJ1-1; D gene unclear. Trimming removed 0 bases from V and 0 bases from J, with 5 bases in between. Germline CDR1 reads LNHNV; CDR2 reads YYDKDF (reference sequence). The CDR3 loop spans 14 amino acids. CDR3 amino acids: CATSRDHMNTEAFF. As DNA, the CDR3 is TGTGCCACCAGCAGAGATCACATGAACACTGAAGCTTTCTTT.

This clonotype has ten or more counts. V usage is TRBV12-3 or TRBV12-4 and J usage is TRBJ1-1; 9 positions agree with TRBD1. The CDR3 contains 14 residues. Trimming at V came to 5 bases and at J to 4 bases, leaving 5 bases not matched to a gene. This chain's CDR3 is CASSRQGQGTEAFF. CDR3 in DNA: TGTGCCAGCAGTCGCCAGGGACAGGGCACTGAAGCTTTCTTT.

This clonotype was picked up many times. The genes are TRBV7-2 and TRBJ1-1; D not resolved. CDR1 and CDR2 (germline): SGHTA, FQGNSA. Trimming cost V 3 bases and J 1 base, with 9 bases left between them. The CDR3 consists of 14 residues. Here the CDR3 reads CASSLGYSNTEAFF. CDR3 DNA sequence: TGTGCCAGCAGCTTGGGTTACTCGAACACTGAAGCTTTCTTT.

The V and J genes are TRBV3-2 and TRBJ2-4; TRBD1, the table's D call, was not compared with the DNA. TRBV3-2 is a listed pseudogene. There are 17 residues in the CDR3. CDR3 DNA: TGTGCCAGCAGCCAGAGTGGACATAGGGCGGCCAAAAACATTCAGTACTTC. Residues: CASSQSGHRAAKNIQYF.

The CDR3 here is CASSQDNRPQGGYTF. DNA for the CDR3: TGCGCCAGCAGCCAAGATAATCGCCCCCAAGGCGGCTACACCTTC. The chain links TRBV4-3 to TRBJ1-2; D is unclear. V was shortened by 0 bases and J by 8 bases, with 16 bases between the two germline ends. The CDR3 is 15 amino acids. Germline CDR1 LGHNA, CDR2 YSLEER.

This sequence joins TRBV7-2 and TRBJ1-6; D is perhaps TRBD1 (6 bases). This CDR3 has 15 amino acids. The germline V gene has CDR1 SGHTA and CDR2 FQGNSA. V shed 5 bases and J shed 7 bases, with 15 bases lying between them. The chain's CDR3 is CASSLMGTTNSPLHF. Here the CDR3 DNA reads TGTGCCAGCAGCCTAATGGGGACAACAAATTCACCCCTCCACTTT. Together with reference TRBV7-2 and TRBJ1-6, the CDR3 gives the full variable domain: GAGVSQSPSNKVTEKGKDVELRCDPISGHTALYWYRQSLGQGLEFLIYFQGNSAPDKSGLPSDRFSAERTGGSVSTLTIQRTQQEDSAVYLCASSLMGTTNSPLHFGNGTRLTVT.

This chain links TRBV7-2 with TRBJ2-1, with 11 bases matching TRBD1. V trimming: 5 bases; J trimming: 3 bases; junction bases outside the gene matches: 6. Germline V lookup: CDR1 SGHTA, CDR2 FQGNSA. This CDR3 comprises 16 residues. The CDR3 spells CASSPRDRGNYNEQFF. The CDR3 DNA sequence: TGTGCCAGCAGCCCGAGGGACAGGGGGAACTACAATGAGCAGTTCTTC.

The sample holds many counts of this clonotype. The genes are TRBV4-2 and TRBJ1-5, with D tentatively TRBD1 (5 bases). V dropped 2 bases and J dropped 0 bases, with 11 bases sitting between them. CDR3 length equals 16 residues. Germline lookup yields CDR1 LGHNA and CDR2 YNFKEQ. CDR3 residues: CASSQTARDSNQPQHF. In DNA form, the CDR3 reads TGTGCCAGCAGCCAAACGGCCAGGGATAGCAATCAGCCCCAGCATTTT.

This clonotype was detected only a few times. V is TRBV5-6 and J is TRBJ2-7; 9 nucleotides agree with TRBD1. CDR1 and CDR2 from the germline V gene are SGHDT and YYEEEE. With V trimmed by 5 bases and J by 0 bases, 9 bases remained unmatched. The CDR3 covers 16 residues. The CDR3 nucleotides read TGTGCCAGCAGTCTCCCGGGACAGGGCCTCTCCTACGAGCAGTACTTC. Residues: CASSLPGQGLSYEQYF. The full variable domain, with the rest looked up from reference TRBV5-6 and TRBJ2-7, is DAGVTQSPTHLIKTRGQQVTLRCSPKSGHDTVSWYQQALGQGPQFIFQYYEEEERQRGNFPDRFSGHQFPNYSSELNVNALLLGDSALYLCASSLPGQGLSYEQYFGPGTRLTVT.

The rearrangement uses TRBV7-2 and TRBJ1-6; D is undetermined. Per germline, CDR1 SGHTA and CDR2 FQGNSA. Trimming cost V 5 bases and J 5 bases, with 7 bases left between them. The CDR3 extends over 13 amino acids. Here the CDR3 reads CASSRTDNSPLHF. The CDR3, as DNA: TGTGCCAGCAGCCGGACGGATAATTCACCCCTCCACTTT.

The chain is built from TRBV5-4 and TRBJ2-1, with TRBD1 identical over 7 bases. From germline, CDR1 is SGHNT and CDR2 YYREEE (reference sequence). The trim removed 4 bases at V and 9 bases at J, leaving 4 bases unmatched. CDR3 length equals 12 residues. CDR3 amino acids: CASSTGTVEQFF. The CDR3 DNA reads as TGTGCCAGCAGCACCGGGACAGTTGAGCAGTTCTTC.

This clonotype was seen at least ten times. The CDR3 loop reads CASSLGTGSIISPLHF. CDR3 DNA: TGTGCCAGCAGCTTGGGGACAGGTTCTATAATTTCACCCCTCCACTTT. V gene TRBV5-4 combines with J gene TRBJ1-6, with 7 bases lining up with TRBD1. Germline CDR1 SGHNT, CDR2 YYREEE (reference sequence). With V trimmed by 0 bases and J by 9 bases, 9 bases remained unmatched. CDR3 length equals 16 residues.

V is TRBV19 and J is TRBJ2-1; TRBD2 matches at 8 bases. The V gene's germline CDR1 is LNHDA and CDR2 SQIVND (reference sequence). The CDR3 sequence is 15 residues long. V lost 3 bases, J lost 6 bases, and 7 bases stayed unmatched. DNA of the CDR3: TGTGCCAGTAGTATCGAGGCGGGGGGTCTCAATGAGCAGTTCTTC. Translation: CASSIEAGGLNEQFF.

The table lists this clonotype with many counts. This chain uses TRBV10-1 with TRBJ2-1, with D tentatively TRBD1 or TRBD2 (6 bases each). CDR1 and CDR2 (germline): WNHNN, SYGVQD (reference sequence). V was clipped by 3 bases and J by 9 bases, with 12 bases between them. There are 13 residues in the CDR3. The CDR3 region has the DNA TGCGCCAGCAGTGATCGGGGGCTAGGTGAGCAGTTCTTC. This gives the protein CASSDRGLGEQFF.

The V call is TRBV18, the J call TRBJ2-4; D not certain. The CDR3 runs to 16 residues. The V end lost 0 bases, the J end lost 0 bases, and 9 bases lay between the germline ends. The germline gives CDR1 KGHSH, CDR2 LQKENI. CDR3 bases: TGTGCCAGCTCACCACCGACGGAGCTAGCCAAAAACATTCAGTACTTC. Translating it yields CASSPPTELAKNIQYF.

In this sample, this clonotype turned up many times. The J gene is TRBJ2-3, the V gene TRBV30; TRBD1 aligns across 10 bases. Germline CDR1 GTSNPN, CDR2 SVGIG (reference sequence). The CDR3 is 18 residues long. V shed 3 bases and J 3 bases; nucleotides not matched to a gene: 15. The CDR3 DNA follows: TGTGCCTGGAGGGTCCCATTTGGGACAGGGGTTTGGACAGATACGCAGTATTTT. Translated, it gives CAWRVPFGTGVWTDTQYF.